Below are 26 T cell receptor beta chains sequenced from a single sample in a study of CD8+ T cells in alopecia areata. RNA, once extracted, was reverse transcribed into cDNA for use as the sequencing template. The protocol was immunoSEQ multiplex PCR, while the TCRdb copy is restricted to in-frame clones and leaves out a portion. The sample consists of 30,000 to 40,000 clones, 65% to 80% of them appearing once. The sample taken for sequencing was NKG2D-low CD8+ T cells sorted from blood. Receptors were obtained from a human donor with alopecia areata.

This clone appeared a single time. The chain has TRBV7-9 and TRBJ2-7, with D possibly TRBD2 on 6 matching bases. CDR1 is SEHNR, CDR2 FQNEAQ, per germline (reference sequence). This CDR3 spans 15 amino acids. Trimming removed 5 bases from V and 6 bases from J, with 20 bases in between. The CDR3 is CASSGTPGLTGEQYF. The CDR3 region has the DNA TGTGCCAGCAGCGGAACCCCGGGACTTACTGGCGAGCAGTACTTC.

The rearrangement uses TRBV5-1 and TRBJ1-4; TRBD1 aligns across 10 bases. Germline-derived CDR1 and CDR2 are SGHRS and YFSETQ. The CDR3 sequence is 18 residues long. Trimming cost V 0 bases and J 0 bases; bases outside gene matches: 5. CDR3 bases: TGCGCCAGCAGCTTGGATCGACAGGGGGCCGCAACTAATGAAAAACTGTTTTTT. It specifies CASSLDRQGAATNEKLFF.

The chain's CDR3 is CATHTSQRTKETQYF. As DNA, the CDR3 is TGTGCCACCCATACCTCTCAGCGCACCAAAGAGACCCAGTACTTC. The chain combines TRBV15 with TRBJ2-5; unclear D gene. The CDR3 is made up of 15 amino acids. V was cut by 8 bases and J by 3 bases, with 19 bases left in between. Germline V gene lookup returns CDR1 LNHNV and CDR2 YYDKDF (reference sequence).

About this clone: Other DNA sequences within the sample encode an identical CDR3. The chain joins TRBV4-1 to TRBJ2-7; the match to TRBD2 covers 7 bases. The CDR3 extends over 14 amino acids. Germline lookup yields CDR1 MGHRA and CDR2 YSYEKL. J was trimmed by 1 base and V by 3 bases; bases with no gene match: 3. CDR3 amino acids: CASSQGGYSYEQYF. DNA for the CDR3: TGCGCCAGCAGCCAGGGGGGGTATTCCTACGAGCAGTACTTC.

The genes are TRBV27 and TRBJ2-3, with TRBD1 as a possible D gene (6 bases). The CDR3 covers 17 residues. The V end was cut by 5 bases, the J end by 3 bases, with 21 bases between. CDR1 MNHEY and CDR2 SMNVEV come from the germline V gene (reference sequence). CDR3: CASSISIGGLGTDTQYF. The CDR3 DNA reads TGTGCCAGCAGTATTTCGATAGGGGGTCTTGGGACAGATACGCAGTATTTT.

This clone came up once. V gene TRBV4-2 combines with J gene TRBJ2-7; 12 bases fit TRBD1. The CDR3 consists of 16 residues. After removal of 2 bases from V and 5 bases from J, the junction contained 7 bases not matched to a gene. Germline values: CDR1 LGHNA, CDR2 YNFKEQ. The CDR3 region has the DNA TGTGCCAGCAGCCAACCGACGGGACAGGGGGCTGACGAGCAGTACTTC. Its translation: CASSQPTGQGADEQYF.

This clone is labeled medium-sized. V gene TRBV4-3 combines with J gene TRBJ2-7, with 10 bases matching TRBD2. The V gene's germline CDR1 is LGHNA and CDR2 YSLEER. This CDR3 is built from 15 residues. J gave up 2 bases and V 0 bases, and 1 base lay outside the gene matches. The CDR3 nucleotides read TGCGCCAGCAGCCAAGATCTAGCGGGGGCCTACGAGCAGTACTTC. Translation: CASSQDLAGAYEQYF.

The rearrangement links TRBV7-2 to TRBJ2-1; TRBD2 matches 15 bases. This CDR3 is built from 19 residues. The junction had 6 bases not matched to a gene; V was cut back by 3 bases and J by 0 bases. Germline CDR1 and CDR2: SGHTA and FQGNSA. The CDR3 DNA is TGTGCCAGCAGCTTCCCAGGGACTAGCGGGAGGTACTCCTACAATGAGCAGTTCTTC. Translation: CASSFPGTSGRYSYNEQFF.

To note about this clone: One end of the junction is discordant with germline, which a read error may explain. Other DNA sequences in the sample encode the same CDR3. The rearrangement joins TRBV9 to TRBJ2-6; D not certain. Germline lookup yields CDR1 SGDLS and CDR2 YYNGEE. The CDR3 is 15 amino acids. The CDR3 loop is CASSVGRSGANVLTF. The CDR3 coding sequence is TGCGCCAGCAGCGTAGGTCGCTCTGGGGCCAACGTCCTGACTTTC. The whole variable domain, filled in from reference TRBV9 and TRBJ2-6, reads DSGVTQTPKHLITATGQRVTLRCSPRSGDLSVYWYQQSLDQGLQFLIQYYNGEERAKGNILERFSAQQFPDLHSELNLSSLELGDSALYFCASSVGRSGANVLTFGAGSRLTVL.

This sequence joins TRBV6-6 and TRBJ2-1, with 10 bases identical to TRBD2. Trimming cost V 2 bases and J 8 bases; bases outside gene matches: 6. Germline V gene data show CDR1 as MNHNY and CDR2 as SVGAGI (reference sequence). This CDR3 comprises 15 residues. The CDR3: CASSYRTSGDYEQFF. CDR3 bases: TGTGCCAGCAGTTACAGGACTAGCGGAGATTATGAGCAGTTCTTC.

The chain couples TRBV4-3 to TRBJ2-3; D remains ambiguous. Trimming took off 1 base at V and 3 bases at J, with 11 bases between the two ends. The CDR3 is 15 amino acids. Per germline, CDR1 LGHNA and CDR2 YSLEER. This CDR3 is CASSQVGGYTDTQYF. CDR3 in DNA: TGCGCCAGCAGCCAAGTAGGCGGTTATACAGATACGCAGTATTTT.

The V call is TRBV4-1, the J call TRBJ2-1; 7 positions match TRBD2. Losses at the gene ends were 0 bases for V and 3 bases for J; bases not matched to a gene: 5. CDR3 size: 16 residues. CDR1 and CDR2 from the germline V gene are MGHRA and YSYEKL. In nucleotides, the CDR3 is TGCGCCAGCAGCCAAGATCCGATAGCGGGCTACAATGAGCAGTTCTTC. Protein sequence: CASSQDPIAGYNEQFF.

By share, this clone ranks as medium-sized. The CDR3 region is CASSDSHGGTDTQYF. The CDR3 bases are TGTGCCAGCAGTGACTCTCATGGGGGCACAGATACGCAGTATTTT. The chain couples TRBV6-4 to TRBJ2-3, with D uncertain. The CDR3 is 15 amino acids. Trimming took 0 bases from V and 1 from J, leaving 8 bases between them. CDR1 and CDR2 from the germline V gene are MRHNA and SNTAGT.

J is TRBJ2-7 and V is TRBV5-1; possibly TRBD2 for D (6 bases). The CDR3 has 13 residues. V shed 5 bases and J shed 5 bases, with 14 bases lying between them. Looked up from germline, CDR1 is SGHRS and CDR2 is YFSETQ. The DNA for the CDR3 is TGCGCCAGCAGTCCCCCGCGGGGTCACGAGCAGTACTTC. Amino acids: CASSPPRGHEQYF.

The chain links TRBV2 to TRBJ2-7; D is possibly TRBD1 or TRBD2 (5 bases each). The CDR3 length is 13 residues. Per the germline V gene, CDR1 is SNHLY and CDR2 is FYNNEI. Deletions cut 6 bases from V and 6 bases from J, with 15 bases between. CDR3 in amino acids: CASRPGPLSEQYF. For the CDR3, the DNA is TGTGCCAGCAGACCGGGACCGCTTTCCGAGCAGTACTTC. The full variable domain, in which reference TRBV2 and TRBJ2-7 provide the parts outside the CDR3, is EPEVTQTPSHQVTQMGQEVILRCVPISNHLYFYWYRQILGQKVEFLVSFYNNEISEKSEIFDDQFSVERPDGSNFTLKIRSTKLEDSAMYFCASRPGPLSEQYFGPGTRLTVT.

The J gene is TRBJ2-3, the V gene TRBV25-1, with D hard to call. Germline-derived CDR1 and CDR2 are MGHDK and SYGVNS. The CDR3 sequence is 12 residues long. The V end lost 11 bases, the J end lost 4 bases, and 13 bases lay between the germline ends. CDR3 DNA: TGTGCCGTTACTGCGGCGGCAGATACGCAGTATTTT. Translation gives CAVTAAADTQYF.

V gene TRBV19 combines with J gene TRBJ2-3; 7 bases agree with TRBD2. V shed 7 bases and J 2 bases; nucleotides not matched to a gene: 12. Germline V gene sequence: CDR1 LNHDA, CDR2 SQIVND (reference sequence). This CDR3 region has 16 residues. The CDR3 loop reads CASKIWGGSPTDTQYF. The CDR3 bases are TGTGCCAGTAAGATTTGGGGCGGGAGCCCCACAGATACGCAGTATTTT.

The chain couples TRBV7-9 to TRBJ2-1, with D unclear. CDR3 length: 16 amino acids. Per germline, CDR1 SEHNR and CDR2 FQNEAQ (reference sequence). The V end lost 5 bases, the J end lost 6 bases, and 20 bases lay between the germline ends. CDR3 residues: CASSPRTSANGNEQFF. The CDR3, as DNA: TGTGCCAGCAGCCCTCGGACCTCTGCTAACGGCAATGAGCAGTTCTTC.

This CDR3 is CASSYTANEQFF. The CDR3 DNA reads as TGTGCCAGCAGTTATACTGCTAATGAGCAGTTCTTC. This chain connects TRBV6-5 to TRBJ2-1, with no clear D. Germline CDR1 and CDR2: MNHEY and SVGAGI. This CDR3 is 12 amino acids long. V was pared by 3 bases and J by 7 bases, with 7 bases between.

The genes are TRBV4-2 and TRBJ2-7; 11 positions match TRBD2. CDR1 is LGHNA and CDR2 is YNFKEQ in the germline V gene. This CDR3 is built from 15 residues. V gave up 5 bases and J gave up 3 bases; unmatched junction bases: 6. The CDR3 DNA is TGTGCCAGCAGCGCACTAGCGGGAGATATCTACGAGCAGTACTTC. The encoded protein is CASSALAGDIYEQYF.

This chain uses TRBV7-2 with TRBJ2-1, with TRBD2 matching over 12 bases. The junction had 5 bases not matched to a gene; V was cut back by 5 bases and J by 0 bases. Germline V gene lookup returns CDR1 SGHTA and CDR2 FQGNSA. The CDR3 length is 17 residues. The CDR3 DNA reads as TGTGCCAGCAGCGGAAGACTAGCGGGAGCCTCCTACAATGAGCAGTTCTTC. The encoded protein is CASSGRLAGASYNEQFF.

The sample holds one count of this clone. The chain uses TRBV29-1 and TRBJ2-5; 8 positions match TRBD2. This CDR3 region has 14 residues. Germline V gene data show CDR1 as SQVTM and CDR2 as ANQGSEA. The V and J ends lost 3 bases and 9 bases, in that order; junction bases with no gene match: 12. CDR3 DNA sequence: TGCAGCGTTGACACGGGGGGGGCCGTGAGGGCCCAGTACTTC. This codes for CSVDTGGAVRAQYF.

The chain recombines TRBV14 with TRBJ2-7; weak D call: TRBD1 (6 bases). The CDR3 has 14 amino acids. Between the trimmed V and J ends, which lost 1 base and 4 bases, there was a span of 11 bases. Germline-derived CDR1 and CDR2 are SGHDN and FVKESK. DNA for the CDR3: TGTGCCAGCAGCCAAGTCCCAGGGGCGTACGAGCAGTACTTC. Amino acids: CASSQVPGAYEQYF.

This chain joins TRBV4-1 and TRBJ2-1; either TRBD1 or TRBD2 may fit D (5 bases each). The CDR3 loop spans 16 amino acids. Germline V CDR1 and CDR2: MGHRA, YSYEKL. The V end was cut by 1 base, the J end by 5 bases, with 15 bases between. The CDR3 DNA sequence: TGCGCCAGCAGCCAAGGTCCGGGACCGGGGAACAATGAGCAGTTCTTC. This translates into CASSQGPGPGNNEQFF.

The CDR3 DNA reads as TGTGCTAGTGGTTTGGTTGGCCTAGCGGGAGATGAGCAGTTCTTC. Its translation is CASGLVGLAGDEQFF. This sequence joins TRBV12-5 and TRBJ2-1, with 10 positions matching TRBD2. There are 15 residues in the CDR3. The J segment lost 8 bases and the V segment lost 0 bases, leaving 4 bases of the junction unmatched. From germline, CDR1 is LGHNT and CDR2 FRNRAP. Using reference TRBV12-5 and TRBJ2-1 for the parts outside the CDR3, the full variable domain is DARVTQTPRHKVTEMGQEVTMRCQPILGHNTVFWYRQTMMQGLELLAYFRNRAPLDDSGMPKDRFSAEMPDATLATLKIQPSEPRDSAVYFCASGLVGLAGDEQFFGPGTRLTVL.

The chain employs TRBV29-1 and TRBJ1-2; 8 bases are a match to TRBD1. Losses at the gene ends were 6 bases for V and 4 bases for J; bases not matched to a gene: 4. The V gene's germline CDR1 is SQVTM and CDR2 ANQGSEA. The CDR3 is 12 residues long. CDR3 protein: CSVPRGLYGYTF. CDR3 sequence (DNA): TGCAGCGTGCCCAGGGGGCTCTATGGCTACACCTTC.